The 17 T cell receptor beta chains given below trace back to one sample, sequenced in a study of molecular identifiers for immune sequencing clone quantification. TCRdb re-called the PCR reads with MiXCR, one entry per CDR3 protein. The repertoire includes over 10,000 distinct CDR3 sequences, 18% of them detected once, and 1.3% to 1.5% sits in the top ten. Specimen: naive CD8+ T cells from blood, with Jurkat cell RNA spiked in. Subset specified: FACS-sorted CD8+CD4-CCR7+CD45RA+ naive T cells. The source of these receptors is a human donor in good health. Some libraries in this study had Jurkat cell RNA spiked in.

Ten or more counts support this clonotype. The chain couples TRBV24-1 to TRBJ2-3; 13 bases match TRBD2. The trim removed 4 bases at V and 0 bases at J, leaving 6 bases unmatched. CDR3 length equals 18 residues. Germline V gene sequence: CDR1 KGHDR, CDR2 SFDVKD. The CDR3 protein is CATSDRGTSGTSTDTQYF. The CDR3 DNA follows: TGTGCCACCAGTGACCGCGGGACTAGCGGGACAAGCACAGATACGCAGTATTTT.

About this clonotype itself: A much larger clonotype is one base distant, so this may be a read error. CDR3 sequence: CAIRKNRGYTEAFF. The CDR3 coding sequence is TGTGCCATCCGGAAAAACCGGGGGTACACTGAAGCTTTCTTT. The V gene is TRBV6-2 or TRBV6-3, the J gene TRBJ1-1; weak D call: TRBD1 (5 bases). This CDR3 spans 14 amino acids. V was trimmed by 10 bases and J by 3 bases, leaving 18 bases between them. CDR1 is MNHEY, CDR2 SVGEGT, per germline.

By sample share, this clonotype is medium-sized. V usage is TRBV4-1 and J usage is TRBJ2-3, with 8 bases lining up with TRBD2. Germline CDR1 is MGHRA and CDR2 is YSYEKL. The V and J ends lost 4 bases and 0 bases, in that order; junction bases with no gene match: 21. This CDR3 is 21 amino acids long. DNA for the CDR3: TGCGCCAGCAGCCCCCGGGGGGCCAGCGGGAGAAAGGTGGATAGCACAGATACGCAGTATTTT. Its translation: CASSPRGASGRKVDSTDTQYF.

V is TRBV27 and J is TRBJ1-1; D may be TRBD1 (5 bases). The CDR3 covers 15 residues. The germline V gene has CDR1 MNHEY and CDR2 SMNVEV (reference sequence). V was trimmed by 7 bases and J by 1 base, leaving 16 bases between them. CDR3 bases: TGTGCCAGCAAAGCCTCGGGACTAAAGAACACTGAAGCTTTCTTT. Protein sequence: CASKASGLKNTEAFF.

This clonotype was observed at least ten times. The J gene is TRBJ1-4, the V gene TRBV12-3 or TRBV12-4, with unresolved D. Trimming shortened V by 6 bases and J by 2 bases, and 10 bases separated the two germline ends. This CDR3 spans 14 amino acids. CDR3 residues: CASRPPDTNEKLFF. The CDR3 DNA reads TGTGCCAGCAGGCCCCCGGACACTAATGAAAAACTGTTTTTT.

This clonotype was detected many times. The genes are TRBV6-8 and TRBJ1-4, with a tentative D call TRBD1 (5 bases). CDR1 and CDR2 from the germline V gene are MNHGY and SAAAGT. The CDR3 spans 15 residues. With 0 bases removed from V and 0 bases from J, the gap between germline ends came to 5 bases. This CDR3 is CASSYSTATNEKLFF. The CDR3 DNA reads as TGTGCCAGCAGTTACTCGACAGCAACTAATGAAAAACTGTTTTTT.

Comments on this clonotype: A much larger clone differs from this one at a single base, so this may be a read error. The chain recombines TRBV27 with TRBJ1-6; D remains ambiguous. This CDR3 spans 17 amino acids. Germline V CDR1 and CDR2: MNHEY, SMNVEV (reference sequence). The CDR3 DNA reads as TGTGCCAGCAGTACATTCATTGGGCAGACCTATGATTCACCCCTCCACTTT. Its translation: CASSTFIGQTYDSPLHF.

By share, this clonotype ranks as medium-sized. The rearrangement uses TRBV7-9 and TRBJ2-7, with D uncertain. V lost 1 base to trimming and J lost 3 bases, with 10 bases between them. This CDR3 region has 14 residues. The germline CDR1 and CDR2 sequences are SEHNR and FQNEAQ (reference sequence). The CDR3 DNA follows: TGTGCCAGCAGCTTAGGGGTATTGATCTACGAGCAGTACTTC. Protein: CASSLGVLIYEQYF.

At least ten counts were recorded for this clonotype. The V gene is TRBV7-6, the J gene TRBJ1-1; the match to TRBD1 covers 8 bases. There are 16 residues in the CDR3. V gave up 4 bases and J gave up 0 bases; unmatched junction bases: 7. Germline V CDR1 and CDR2: SGHVS, FNYEAQ. Here the CDR3 reads CASSSQTGELNTEAFF. The CDR3 region has the DNA TGTGCCAGCAGCTCACAGACAGGGGAGTTGAACACTGAAGCTTTCTTT. The whole variable domain, remainder taken from reference TRBV7-6 and TRBJ1-1, is GAGVSQSPRYKVTKRGQDVALRCDPISGHVSLYWYRQALGQGPEFLTYFNYEAQQDKSGLPNDRFSAERPEGSISTLTIQRTEQRDSAMYRCASSSQTGELNTEAFFGQGTRLTVV.

By share of the sample, this clonotype is medium-sized. This chain uses TRBV7-6 with TRBJ1-1; no clear D gene. Between the trimmed V and J ends, which lost 2 bases and 6 bases, there was a span of 16 bases. CDR1 is SGHVS, CDR2 FNYEAQ, per germline. The CDR3 has 15 amino acids. DNA of the CDR3: TGTGCCAGCAGCTTATCCCGCGGCCTTATCCCTGAAGCTTTCTTT. Translation: CASSLSRGLIPEAFF.

This clonotype was found a few times. A much larger clone sits a single nucleotide away, making a read error possible. This chain connects TRBV9 to TRBJ2-7; 12 bases line up with TRBD2. CDR1 is SGDLS, CDR2 YYNGEE, per germline. CDR3 size: 17 residues. V was clipped by 4 bases and J by 6 bases; unmatched bases: 14. In DNA form, the CDR3 reads TGTGCCAGCAGCTTAAGAGGACTAGCGGGGAATTCTTCCGAGCAGTACTTC. It encodes CASSLRGLAGNSSEQYF.

This clonotype was detected a few times. This may be a read error, as it is one base from a much larger clone. V usage is TRBV9 and J usage is TRBJ2-1, with 8 bases fitting TRBD2. Germline values: CDR1 SGDLS, CDR2 YYNGEE. CDR3 length: 21 amino acids. The CDR3 nucleotides read TGTGCCAGCAGCCCAGGACTAACGGGGAGCGGGGGCCCCCCCTCCTACAATGAGCGGTTCTTC. This sequence encodes CASSPGLTGSGGPPSYNERFF.

This clonotype came up a few times. Sequence at one end of the junction differs from germline and may be a read error. The V and J genes are TRBV30 and TRBJ2-5; tentatively, D is TRBD2 (6 bases). Germline CDR1 GTSNPN, CDR2 SVGIG (reference sequence). The CDR3 sequence is 11 residues long. The CDR3 coding sequence is TGTGCCTGGAGTGACAAGGCGGGACCATTATTC. It codes for CAWSDKAGPLF.

There are many counts of this clonotype. The gene calls are TRBV5-6 and TRBJ1-2; 8 nucleotides match TRBD1. V lost 4 bases and J lost 0; bases outside the gene matches: 11. The CDR3 extends over 17 amino acids. CDR1 and CDR2 (germline): SGHDT, YYEEEE. CDR3 residues: CASSPSGTGVPNYGYTF. The CDR3, as DNA: TGTGCCAGCAGCCCCAGCGGGACAGGAGTTCCTAACTATGGCTACACCTTC.

This chain connects TRBV9 to TRBJ1-2; the match to TRBD1 covers 11 bases. This CDR3 is 15 amino acids long. Germline CDR1 reads SGDLS; CDR2 reads YYNGEE. V dropped 3 bases and J dropped 5; count of bases not matched to a gene: 6. The CDR3: CASSAPGQGVYGYTF. The DNA of the CDR3 is TGTGCCAGCAGCGCCCCGGGACAGGGGGTTTATGGCTACACCTTC.

This clonotype came up many times. This sequence joins TRBV20-1 and TRBJ2-7; a weak D match, TRBD1 (6 bases). Trimming took off 3 bases at V and 2 bases at J, with 11 bases between the two ends. This CDR3 has 13 amino acids. Per the germline V gene, CDR1 is DFQATT and CDR2 is SNEGSKA (reference sequence). This chain's CDR3 is CSARGAGTYEQYF. The CDR3 DNA reads as TGCAGTGCTAGGGGGGCAGGAACCTACGAGCAGTACTTC.

The chain couples TRBV11-2 to TRBJ2-2; TRBD1 might be the D (5 bases). This CDR3 comprises 15 residues. Trimming removed 6 bases from V and 0 bases from J, with 11 bases in between. The germline V gene encodes CDR1 SGHAT and CDR2 FQNNGV. CDR3: CASRSRTSNTGELFF. CDR3 nucleotides: TGTGCCAGCAGAAGTAGGACATCGAACACCGGGGAGCTGTTTTTT.